Given below is one TCR beta chain in context. Its antigen is unidentified. CDR1 is LNHNV and CDR2 is YYDKDF in the germline V gene (reference sequence). Trimming cost V 3 bases and J 6 bases, with 14 bases left between them. CDR3 length equals 15 residues. These data come from a study of graft-versus-host responses after intestinal transplantation. In the study overall: Grafts that recipients had were multivisceral, liver-intestinal, or isolated intestinal transplants. Recipients uniformly received anti-thymocyte globulin induction, followed by tacrolimus and steroids for two to four years. Study-wide findings and caveats: Individuals who had graft-donor T cell macrochimerism had allografts that showed high graft-versus-host to host-versus-graft clonal ratios. Early post-transplant falls in HvG clones accompanied the peak levels of circulating GvH clones.

Generated by immunoSEQ multiplex PCR, the TCRdb table keeps only in-frame clones and is missing some. Of 84,000 or so clones listed, about nine tenths are singletons. The specimen comprised unstimulated CD4+ T cells sorted from spleen or lymph node cells, sampled before intestinal transplant. The rearrangement links TRBV15 to TRBJ1-4, with D maybe TRBD1 (6 bases). The source of this sequence is a human donor who received an intestinal transplant. CDR3 loop: CATSSDQGTYEKLFF. The CDR3 nucleotides are TGTGCCACCAGCAGCGACCAGGGGACATATGAAAAACTGTTTTTT.